A single TCR beta chain is shown here with its context. This record belongs to a study of blood T cell repertoires in COVID-19. The overall study: Donors in the United States, Italy and Spain gave samples during acute or convalescent COVID-19. Nucleic acid was either cDNA or gDNA, and it came from T cells, B-cell-depleted T cells, or PBMCs.

Seattle participants joined during active infection and were tracked over time. The V end was cut by 8 bases, the J end by 1 base, with 11 bases between. The CDR3 totals 13 residues. Germline CDR1 is LGHNA and CDR2 is YNFKEQ. As processed by the authors: Using reference gene primer amplification, nucleated cell counts were estimated. The data were produced by immunoSEQ multiplex PCR, yet TCRdb's version contains in-frame clones alone and is incomplete. For V, J and clone size, that table is used; D and trimming come from the DNA. The data hold over 35,000 clones, with approximately 90% observed a single time.

The chain has TRBV4-2 and TRBJ1-1, with D perhaps matching TRBD1 (6 bases). The sample taken for sequencing was peripheral blood. The receptor was derived from a man aged 35 to 55 with COVID-19, enrolled during active disease. The CDR3 is CASGTNQNTEAFF. The CDR3 bases are TGTGCCAGCGGGACAAACCAGAACACTGAAGCTTTCTTT.